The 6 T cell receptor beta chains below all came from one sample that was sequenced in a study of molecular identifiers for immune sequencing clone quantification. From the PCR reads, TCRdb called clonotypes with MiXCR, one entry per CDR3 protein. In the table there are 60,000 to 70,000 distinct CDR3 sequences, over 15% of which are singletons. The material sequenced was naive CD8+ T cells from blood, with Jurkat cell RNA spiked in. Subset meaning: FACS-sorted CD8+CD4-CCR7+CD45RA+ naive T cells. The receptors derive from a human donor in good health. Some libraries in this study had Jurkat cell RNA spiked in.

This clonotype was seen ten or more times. The CDR3 sequence is CASTGDREAIGEKLFF. Written as DNA, the CDR3 is TGTGCCAGCACCGGGGACAGGGAAGCAATTGGTGAAAAACTGTTTTTT. The rearrangement links TRBV12-3 or TRBV12-4 to TRBJ1-4; 9 bases are shared with TRBD1. The length of the CDR3 is 16 residues. The V gene end was trimmed by 7 bases and the J gene end by 7 bases; junction bases not matched to a gene: 13.

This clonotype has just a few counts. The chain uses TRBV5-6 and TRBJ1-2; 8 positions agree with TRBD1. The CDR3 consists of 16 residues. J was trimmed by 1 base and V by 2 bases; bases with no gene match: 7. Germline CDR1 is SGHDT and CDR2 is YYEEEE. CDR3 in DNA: TGTGCCAGCAGCTTACAAGGACAGGGAGGTAACTATGGCTACACCTTC. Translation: CASSLQGQGGNYGYTF.

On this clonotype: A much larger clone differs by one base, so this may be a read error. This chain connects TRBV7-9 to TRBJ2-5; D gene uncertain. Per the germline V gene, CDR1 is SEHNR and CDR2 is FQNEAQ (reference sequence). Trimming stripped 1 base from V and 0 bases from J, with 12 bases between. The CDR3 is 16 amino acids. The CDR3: CASSLGVVRYQETQYF. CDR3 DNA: TGTGCCAGCAGCTTAGGGGTGGTACGGTACCAAGAGACCCAGTACTTC.

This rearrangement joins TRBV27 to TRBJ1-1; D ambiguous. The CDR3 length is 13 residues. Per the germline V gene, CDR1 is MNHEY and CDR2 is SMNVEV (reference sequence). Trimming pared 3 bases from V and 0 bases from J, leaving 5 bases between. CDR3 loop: CASSLVVNTEAFF. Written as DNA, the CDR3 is TGTGCCAGCAGTTTGGTTGTGAACACTGAAGCTTTCTTT.

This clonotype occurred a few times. CDR3 in amino acids: CASSADQNEAFF. The CDR3 bases are TGTGCCAGCAGCGCCGACCAGAATGAAGCTTTCTTT. V and J are TRBV11-3 and TRBJ1-1; D is undetermined. CDR3 length: 12 amino acids. Germline CDR1 SGHNT, CDR2 YENEEA. Trimming removed 5 bases from V and 7 bases from J, with 11 bases in between.

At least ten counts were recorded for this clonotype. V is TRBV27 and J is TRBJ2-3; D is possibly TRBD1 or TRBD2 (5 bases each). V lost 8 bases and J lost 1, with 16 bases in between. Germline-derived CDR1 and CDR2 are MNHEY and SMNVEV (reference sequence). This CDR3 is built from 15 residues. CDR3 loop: CASAWGTRRTDTQYF. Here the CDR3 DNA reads TGTGCCAGCGCCTGGGGGACCCGCCGCACAGATACGCAGTATTTT.